This T cell receptor beta chain originates from a study of T cell repertoires in cytomegalovirus infection. On the study more broadly: Based on public TCR beta signatures, there were indications of CMV infection and of a matching HLA type.

Regarding this clonotype: Its antigen is currently unknown.

The CDR3 runs to 14 residues. CDR1 and CDR2 (germline): PRHDT, FYEKMQ (reference sequence). V gave up 7 bases and J gave up 5 bases; unmatched junction bases: 11. The study's findings and limits: Within the response measured ex vivo, HLA-C-restricted CMV-specific TCR beta clonotypes were dominant. Of the TCR beta families, the public ones yielded a cumulative frequency that identified carriers of CMV plus the relevant HLA.

A single record per CDR3 protein comes from TCRdb applying MiXCR to the reads. The data show 480,000 or so distinct CDR3 sequences, over 9% seen once. The material sequenced was PBMCs. The chain joins TRBV13 to TRBJ2-7; TRBD1 matches 7 bases. This sequence originates from a human donor in good health (CMV status not recorded). Some clones in this sample may be carry-over from other donors' samples. The CDR3 DNA is TGTGCCAGCAAGATACAGGGGACGAGTAACGAGCAGTACTTC. Translating gives CASKIQGTSNEQYF.